The clone carrying this TCR beta chain has just one count. The data belong to a study of blood T cell repertoires in COVID-19. Study in general: The United States, Italy and Spain provided the acute and convalescent COVID-19 samples.

Clones were sequenced by immunoSEQ multiplex PCR, and TCRdb holds only the in-frame ones, with some missing. The table records roughly 420,000 clones, 88% of them present only once. V was clipped by 1 base and J by 10 bases, with 13 bases between them. CDR1 and CDR2 from the germline V gene are MNHNS and SASEGT. The CDR3 is made up of 13 amino acids. This sequence joins TRBV6-1 and TRBJ1-1; no firm D call. This receptor was taken from a woman in her thirties with acute COVID-19. Sequencing input: PBMCs or T cells enriched from blood (not recorded which). The DNA of the CDR3 is TGTGCCAGCAGTGAAGGAGGCCTCGAGGGAGCTTTCTTT. It translates to CASSEGGLEGAFF.